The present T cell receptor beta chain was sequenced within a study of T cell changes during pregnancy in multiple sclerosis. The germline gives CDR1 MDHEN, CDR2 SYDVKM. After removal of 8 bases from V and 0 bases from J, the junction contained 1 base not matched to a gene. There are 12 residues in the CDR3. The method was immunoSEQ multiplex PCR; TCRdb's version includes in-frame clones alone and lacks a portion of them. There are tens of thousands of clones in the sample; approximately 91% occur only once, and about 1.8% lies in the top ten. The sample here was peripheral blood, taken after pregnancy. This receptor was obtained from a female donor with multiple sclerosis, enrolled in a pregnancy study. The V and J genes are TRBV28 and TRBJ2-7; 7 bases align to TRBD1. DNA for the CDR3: TGTGCCAGCGGGACAGTCTCCTACGAGCAGTACTTC. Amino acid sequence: CASGTVSYEQYF.